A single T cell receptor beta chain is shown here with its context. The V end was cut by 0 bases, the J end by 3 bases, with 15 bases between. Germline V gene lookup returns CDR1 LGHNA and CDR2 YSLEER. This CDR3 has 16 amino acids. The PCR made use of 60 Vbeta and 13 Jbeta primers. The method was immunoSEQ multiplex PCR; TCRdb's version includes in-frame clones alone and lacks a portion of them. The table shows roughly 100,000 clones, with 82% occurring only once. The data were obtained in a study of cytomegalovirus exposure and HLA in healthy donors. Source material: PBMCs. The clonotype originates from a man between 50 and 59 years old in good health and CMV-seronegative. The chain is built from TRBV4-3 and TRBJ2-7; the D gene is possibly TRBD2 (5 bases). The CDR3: CASSQDREGRGYEQYF. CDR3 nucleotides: TGCGCCAGCAGCCAAGATCGTGAAGGGAGAGGCTACGAGCAGTACTTC.